A single sample is the source of the 3 T cell receptor beta chains below, sequenced in a study of spatial heterogeneity in lung cancer (dated by TCRdb to between 2019 and 2020). Points the paper makes about the study in general: The tumor nonsynonymous mutation count correlated with the number of expanded intratumoral alpha and beta TCRs.

The intended sense of this specimen's time point label: sample taken at primary tumor resection. No antigens are known for them. The library was made by 5' RACE. The sequencer was a NextSeq 500. TCRdb reworked the public reads: Q25 trimming with fastp, MiXCR clone assembly, productive beta chains retained. Each CDR3 protein appears once, grouped with its most common genes and DNA. Here the sample has around 18,000 distinct CDR3 sequences; 5.7% occur a single time. The top ten constitute about 9.3% of the sample. This specimen consisted of lung tumor tissue, obtained at surgery. Source of these receptors: a female donor with early-stage non-small cell lung cancer.

This clonotype was seen many times. The chain recombines TRBV6-5 with TRBJ1-1; D may be TRBD1 (5 bases). The CDR3 totals 15 residues. V dropped 2 bases and J dropped 3 bases, with 13 bases sitting between them. Germline CDR1 is MNHEY and CDR2 is SVGAGI. This CDR3 is CASSYQPAGDTEAFF. The DNA of the CDR3 is TGTGCCAGCAGTTACCAGCCGGCGGGGGACACTGAAGCTTTCTTT.

This clonotype is judged medium-sized. The gene calls are TRBV27 and TRBJ1-4; TRBD1 matches at 8 bases. In germline, CDR1 is MNHEY, CDR2 SMNVEV (reference sequence). With 6 bases clipped from V and 7 bases from J, the junction kept 7 bases outside the gene matches. There are 14 residues in the CDR3. The CDR3 loop reads CASRAGGAIEKLFF. CDR3 in DNA: TGTGCCAGCAGGGCAGGGGGCGCCATTGAAAAACTGTTTTTT.

The table lists this clonotype with many counts. The rearrangement joins TRBV19 to TRBJ2-1, with D maybe TRBD2 (6 bases). Per germline, CDR1 LNHDA and CDR2 SQIVND (reference sequence). Trimming shortened V by 3 bases and J by 8 bases, and 14 bases separated the two germline ends. The CDR3 runs to 14 residues. The CDR3 is CASSITSPKDEQFF. As DNA, the CDR3 is TGTGCCAGTAGTATTACTAGCCCAAAGGATGAGCAGTTCTTC.